The 2 T cell receptor beta chains reported below all come from one sample, sequenced in a study of regulatory T cells in long-lasting Graves disease. Noted time point: newly diagnosed GD, antithyroid drugs for less than 3 months. With RNA extracted from PBMCs as input, the TCR library was made. Libraries of TCR beta came from iRepertoire HTBI primers plus Arm-PCR of CDR3 regions. MiXCR, applied by TCRdb to the multiplex PCR reads, yields one record per CDR3 protein. Here the sample spans roughly 500,000 distinct CDR3 sequences, about 14% being singletons. The same specimen was also included in a second study, on T cells in Graves' hyperthyroidism and ophthalmopathy.

Sequencing used peripheral blood mononuclear cells (PBMCs), obtained at new diagnosis, from a patient treated with antithyroid drugs. These receptors were taken from a man aged 25 to 45 with Graves disease.

This clonotype was picked up many times. V usage is TRBV11-2 and J usage is TRBJ2-1; either TRBD1 or TRBD2 may fit D (5 bases each). Germline V gives CDR1 SGHAT, CDR2 FQNNGV. The germline V and J ends were trimmed by 4 bases and 0 bases, with 16 bases remaining between them. The CDR3 has 17 amino acids. CDR3 DNA: TGTGCCAGCAGCTCCCGTCTAGCAAGGGGCTCCTACAATGAGCAGTTCTTC. It codes for CASSSRLARGSYNEQFF.

In this sample, this clonotype turned up a few times. This chain uses TRBV5-1 with TRBJ2-4, with a possible D match to TRBD2 (5 bases). Germline values: CDR1 SGHRS, CDR2 YFSETQ. This CDR3 has 14 residues. V was shortened by 4 bases and J by 7 bases, with 15 bases between the two germline ends. The CDR3 region is CASSLDSIGNIQYF. In DNA form, the CDR3 reads TGCGCCAGCAGCCTGGACTCCATCGGGAACATTCAGTACTTC.